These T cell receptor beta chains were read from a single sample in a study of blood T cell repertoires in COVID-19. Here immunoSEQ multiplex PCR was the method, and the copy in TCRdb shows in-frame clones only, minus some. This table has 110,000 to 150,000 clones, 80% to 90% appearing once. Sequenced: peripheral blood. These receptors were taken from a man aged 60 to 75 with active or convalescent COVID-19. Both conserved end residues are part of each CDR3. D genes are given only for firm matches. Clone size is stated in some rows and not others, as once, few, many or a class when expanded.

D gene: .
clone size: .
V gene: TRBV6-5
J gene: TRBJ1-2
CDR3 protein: CASSYGRTVNYGYTF
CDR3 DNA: TGTGCCAGCAGTTACGGACGGACTGTCAACTATGGCTACACCTTC

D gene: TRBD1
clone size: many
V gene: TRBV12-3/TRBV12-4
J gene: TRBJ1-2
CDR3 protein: CASRTGENGYTF
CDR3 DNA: TGTGCCAGCAGGACAGGGGAAAATGGCTACACCTTC

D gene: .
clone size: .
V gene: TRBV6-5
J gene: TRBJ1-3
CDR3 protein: CASSYSVWRRGNTIYF
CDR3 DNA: TGTGCCAGCAGTTACTCAGTTTGGAGGAGAGGAAACACCATATATTTT

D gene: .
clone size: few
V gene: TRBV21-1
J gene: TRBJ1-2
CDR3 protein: CASSKRPGANYGYTF
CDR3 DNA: TGTGCCAGCAGCAAACGTCCCGGGGCTAACTATGGCTACACCTTC

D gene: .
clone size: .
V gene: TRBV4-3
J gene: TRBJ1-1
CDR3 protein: CASSQAVAMNTEAFF
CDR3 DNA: TGCGCCAGCAGCCAAGCTGTTGCTATGAACACTGAAGCTTTCTTT

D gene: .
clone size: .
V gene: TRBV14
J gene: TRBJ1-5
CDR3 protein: CASSQAGLNQPQHF
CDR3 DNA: TGTGCCAGCAGCCAGGCAGGCCTTAATCAGCCCCAGCATTTT

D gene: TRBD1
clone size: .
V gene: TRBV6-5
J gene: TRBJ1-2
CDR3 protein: CASRKRQGATYGYTF
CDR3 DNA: TGTGCCAGCAGAAAACGACAGGGGGCCACCTATGGCTACACCTTC

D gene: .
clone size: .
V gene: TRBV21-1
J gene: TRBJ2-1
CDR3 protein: CASSKEEASSYNEQFF
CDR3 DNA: TGTGCCAGCAGCAAAGAGGAGGCGAGCTCCTACAATGAGCAGTTCTTC

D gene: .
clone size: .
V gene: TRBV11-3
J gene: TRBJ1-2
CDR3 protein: CASSPGPDYYGYTF
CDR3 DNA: TGTGCCAGCAGCCCAGGCCCGGATTACTATGGCTACACCTTC

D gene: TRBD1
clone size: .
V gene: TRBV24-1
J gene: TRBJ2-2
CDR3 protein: CATSDWGQGGTGELFF
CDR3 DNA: TGTGCCACCAGTGACTGGGGACAGGGCGGCACCGGGGAGCTGTTTTTT

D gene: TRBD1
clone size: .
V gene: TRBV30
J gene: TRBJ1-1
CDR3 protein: CAGDDRGKRWTEAFF
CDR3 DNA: TGTGCCGGGGACGACAGGGGAAAAAGGTGGACTGAAGCTTTCTTT

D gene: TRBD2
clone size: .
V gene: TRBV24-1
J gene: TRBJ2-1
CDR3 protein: CATSDFRGRASLTEQFF
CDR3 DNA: TGTGCCACCAGTGATTTTCGCGGGAGGGCCTCTCTGACTGAGCAGTTCTTC

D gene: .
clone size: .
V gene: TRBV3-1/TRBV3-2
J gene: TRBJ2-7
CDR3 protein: CASSQDAQIYEQYF
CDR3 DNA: TGTGCCAGCAGCCAAGATGCTCAGATCTACGAGCAGTACTTC

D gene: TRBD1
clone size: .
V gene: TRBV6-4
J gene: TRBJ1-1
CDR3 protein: CASKRDRAGTEAFF
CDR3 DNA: TGTGCCAGCAAACGGGACAGGGCCGGCACTGAAGCTTTCTTT

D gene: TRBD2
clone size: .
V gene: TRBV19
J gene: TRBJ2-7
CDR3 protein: CASSIGGGANYEQYF
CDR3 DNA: TGTGCCAGTAGTATAGGCGGGGGGGCAAACTACGAGCAGTACTTC

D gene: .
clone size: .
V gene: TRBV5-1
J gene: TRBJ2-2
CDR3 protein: CASSSPAGQLRTGELFF
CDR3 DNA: TGCGCCAGCAGCTCCCCTGCGGGACAGCTAAGAACCGGGGAGCTGTTTTTT

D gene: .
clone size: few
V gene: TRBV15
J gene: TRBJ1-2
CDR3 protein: CATSRDSQGNYGYTF
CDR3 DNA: TGTGCCACCAGCAGAGATTCGCAGGGGAACTATGGCTACACCTTC

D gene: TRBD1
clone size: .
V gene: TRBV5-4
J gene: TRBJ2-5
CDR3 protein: CASSLDGTEETQYF
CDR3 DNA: TGTGCCAGCAGCTTGGACGGGACAGAAGAGACCCAGTACTTC

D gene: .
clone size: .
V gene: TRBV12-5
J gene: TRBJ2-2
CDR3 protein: CASGYPQGSGTGELFF
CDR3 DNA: TGTGCTAGTGGTTACCCACAGGGCTCGGGGACCGGGGAGCTGTTTTTT

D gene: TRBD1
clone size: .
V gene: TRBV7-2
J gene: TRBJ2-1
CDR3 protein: CASSSRATGGSYNEQFF
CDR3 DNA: TGTGCCAGCAGCTCACGGGCGACAGGGGGATCCTACAATGAGCAGTTCTTC

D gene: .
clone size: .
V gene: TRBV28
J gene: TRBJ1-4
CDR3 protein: CASMRGTSNEKLFF
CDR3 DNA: TGTGCCAGCATGAGGGGGACCTCCAATGAAAAACTGTTTTTT

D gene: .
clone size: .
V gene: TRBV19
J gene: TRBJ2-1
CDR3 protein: CASSISRGPYNEQFF
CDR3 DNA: TGTGCCAGTAGTATTTCGCGGGGACCCTACAATGAGCAGTTCTTC

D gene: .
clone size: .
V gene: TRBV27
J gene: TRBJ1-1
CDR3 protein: CASSWGENTEAFF
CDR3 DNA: TGTGCCAGCAGTTGGGGGGAGAACACTGAAGCTTTCTTT

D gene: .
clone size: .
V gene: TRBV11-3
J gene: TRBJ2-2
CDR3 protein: CASSLEASFPAGDTGELFF
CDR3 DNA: TGTGCCAGCAGCTTAGAGGCCTCATTCCCGGCAGGGGACACCGGGGAGCTGTTTTTT

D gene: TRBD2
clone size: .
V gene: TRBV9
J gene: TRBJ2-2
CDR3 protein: CASSTSGRETGELFF
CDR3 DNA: TGTGCCAGCAGCACTAGCGGGAGGGAAACCGGGGAGCTGTTTTTT

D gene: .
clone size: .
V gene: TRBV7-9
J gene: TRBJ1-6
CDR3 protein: CASSVTEVDNSPLHF
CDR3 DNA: TGTGCCAGCAGCGTGACAGAAGTTGATAATTCACCCCTCCACTTT

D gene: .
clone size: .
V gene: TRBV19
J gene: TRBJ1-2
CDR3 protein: CASSMAPLTPYGYTF
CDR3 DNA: TGTGCCAGTAGTATGGCCCCATTAACCCCCTATGGCTACACCTTC

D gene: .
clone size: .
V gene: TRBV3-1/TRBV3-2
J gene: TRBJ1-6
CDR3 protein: CASSLTLSNSPLHF
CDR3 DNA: TGTGCCAGCAGCCTAACGCTAAGTAATTCACCCCTCCACTTT

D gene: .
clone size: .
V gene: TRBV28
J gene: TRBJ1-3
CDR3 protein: CASSFMGRSGNTIYF
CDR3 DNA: TGTGCCAGCAGTTTTATGGGCCGCTCTGGAAACACCATATATTTT

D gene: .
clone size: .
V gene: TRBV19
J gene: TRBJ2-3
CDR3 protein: CASKASVVTDTQYF
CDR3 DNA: TGTGCCAGTAAGGCTAGCGTGGTCACAGATACGCAGTATTTT

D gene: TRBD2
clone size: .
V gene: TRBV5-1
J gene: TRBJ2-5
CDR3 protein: CASSFGGDQETQYF
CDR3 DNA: TGCGCCAGCAGCTTCGGGGGGGACCAAGAGACCCAGTACTTC

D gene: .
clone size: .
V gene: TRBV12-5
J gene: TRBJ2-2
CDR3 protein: CASGLGLNTGELFF
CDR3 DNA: TGTGCTAGTGGTTTAGGACTGAACACCGGGGAGCTGTTTTTT

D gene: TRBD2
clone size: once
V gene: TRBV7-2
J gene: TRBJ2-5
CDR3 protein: CASSLAGLVGGRETQYF
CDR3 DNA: TGTGCCAGCAGCTTAGCCGGACTAGTCGGGGGACGGGAGACCCAGTACTTC

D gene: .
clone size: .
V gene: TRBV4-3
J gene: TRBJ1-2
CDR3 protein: CASSQESTVQAYGYTF
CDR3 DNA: TGCGCCAGCAGCCAAGAAAGTACAGTCCAAGCCTATGGCTACACCTTC

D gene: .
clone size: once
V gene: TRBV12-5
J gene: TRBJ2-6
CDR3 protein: CASGLGWTEGSGANVLTF
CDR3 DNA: TGTGCTAGTGGTTTGGGGTGGACGGAGGGTTCTGGGGCCAACGTCCTGACTTTC

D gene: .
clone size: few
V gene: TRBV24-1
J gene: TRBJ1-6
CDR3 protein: CATSDTHPSQGSYNSPLHF
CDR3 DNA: TGTGCCACCAGTGATACCCATCCCAGCCAGGGGTCATATAATTCACCCCTCCACTTT

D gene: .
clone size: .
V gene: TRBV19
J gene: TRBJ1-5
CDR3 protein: CASSIGQISNQPQHF
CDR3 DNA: TGTGCCAGTAGTATAGGGCAGATCAGCAATCAGCCCCAGCATTTT

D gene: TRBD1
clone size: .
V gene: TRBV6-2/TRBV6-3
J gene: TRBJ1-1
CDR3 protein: CASSPRGTPNTEAFF
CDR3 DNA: TGTGCCAGCAGTCCCAGGGGGACACCGAACACTGAAGCTTTCTTT

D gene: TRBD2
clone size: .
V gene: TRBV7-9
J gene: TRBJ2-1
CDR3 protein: CASSLGPLGLPEGQFF
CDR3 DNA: TGTGCCAGCAGCTTAGGACCCCTGGGACTACCTGAGGGGCAGTTCTTC

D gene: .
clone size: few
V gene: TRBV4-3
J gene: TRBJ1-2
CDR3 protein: CASSLQDYGYTF
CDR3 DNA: TGCGCCAGCAGCCTTCAGGACTATGGCTACACCTTC

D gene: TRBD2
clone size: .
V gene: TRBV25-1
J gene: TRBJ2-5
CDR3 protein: CASSASGRGTETQYF
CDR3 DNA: TGTGCCAGCAGTGCTAGCGGGAGGGGAACAGAGACCCAGTACTTC

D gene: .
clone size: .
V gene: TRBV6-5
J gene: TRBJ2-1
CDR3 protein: CASNGTPRYNEQFF
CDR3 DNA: TGTGCCAGCAACGGGACACCTAGATACAATGAGCAGTTCTTC

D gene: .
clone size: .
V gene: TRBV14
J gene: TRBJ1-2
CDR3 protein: CASSQEGGARGYTF
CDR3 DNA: TGTGCCAGCAGCCAAGAGGGGGGAGCGCGTGGCTACACCTTC

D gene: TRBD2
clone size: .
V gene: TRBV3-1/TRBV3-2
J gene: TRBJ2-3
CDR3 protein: CASSQKKLAGGYSSTDTQYF
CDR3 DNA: TGTGCCAGCAGCCAGAAAAAATTAGCGGGGGGTTACTCTAGCACAGATACGCAGTATTTT

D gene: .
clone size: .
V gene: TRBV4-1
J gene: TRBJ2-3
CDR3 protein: CASSLSSRGETDTQYF
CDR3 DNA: TGCGCCAGCAGCCTGAGTTCGCGAGGCGAGACAGATACGCAGTATTTT

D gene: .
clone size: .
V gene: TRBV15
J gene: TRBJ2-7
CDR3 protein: CATSRDRGEQYF
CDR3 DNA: TGTGCCACCAGCAGAGATAGGGGCGAGCAGTACTTC

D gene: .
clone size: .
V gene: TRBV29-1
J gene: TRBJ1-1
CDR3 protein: CSVGQGGNTEAFF
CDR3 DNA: TGCAGCGTTGGGCAGGGAGGGAACACTGAAGCTTTCTTT

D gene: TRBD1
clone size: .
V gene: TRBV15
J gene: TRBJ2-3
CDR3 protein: CATSRVQGSSTDTQYF
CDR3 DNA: TGTGCCACCAGCAGAGTACAGGGGTCTAGCACAGATACGCAGTATTTT